This T cell receptor beta chain emerged from a study of blood T cell repertoires in COVID-19. Profiled with immunoSEQ multiplex PCR; TCRdb holds only in-frame clones, not every one. The repertoire includes about 68,000 clones, roughly 85% of them detected once, and less than 30% sits in the top ten. This clone was detected only once. The TCR was taken from a man in his fifties or sixties with acute or convalescent COVID-19. The specimen was peripheral blood.

The chain's CDR3 is CASRAMTSGYTDTQYF. The CDR3 nucleotides read TGCGCCAGCAGAGCCATGACTAGCGGGTACACAGATACGCAGTATTTT. This chain links TRBV5-1 with TRBJ2-3, with 10 positions matching TRBD2. The CDR3 length is 16 residues. Trimming cost V 5 bases and J 2 bases; bases outside gene matches: 8. Per the germline V gene, CDR1 is SGHRS and CDR2 is YFSETQ. Filled out from reference TRBV5-1 and TRBJ2-3, the complete variable domain reads KAGVTQTPRYLIKTRGQQVTLSCSPISGHRSVSWYQQTPGQGLQFLFEYFSETQRNKGNFPGRFSGRQFSNSRSEMNVSTLELGDSALYLCASRAMTSGYTDTQYFGPGTRLTVL.